This T cell receptor beta chain was documented in a study of cytomegalovirus exposure and HLA in healthy donors. Notes on the study in general: Researchers counted around 160 TCR beta chains as cytomegalovirus-associated.

This clone was seen a handful of times. The antigen is undetermined. Method: immunoSEQ multiplex PCR; TCRdb's copy keeps in-frame clones and lacks some. The profile covers 110,000 to 150,000 clones, with roughly 90% appearing a single time and roughly 3% taken by the ten largest. Trimming shortened V by 6 bases and J by 6 bases, and 8 bases separated the two germline ends. This CDR3 has 12 amino acids. Germline lookup yields CDR1 MNHNS and CDR2 SASEGT. The sequence was collected from a man aged 18 to 35 in good health and CMV-seronegative. The chain is built from TRBV6-1 and TRBJ2-2, with a tentative D call TRBD1 (6 bases). The source material was PBMCs. The CDR3 spells CASRQGPGELFF. CDR3 in DNA: TGTGCCAGCAGACAGGGTCCCGGGGAGCTGTTTTTT.